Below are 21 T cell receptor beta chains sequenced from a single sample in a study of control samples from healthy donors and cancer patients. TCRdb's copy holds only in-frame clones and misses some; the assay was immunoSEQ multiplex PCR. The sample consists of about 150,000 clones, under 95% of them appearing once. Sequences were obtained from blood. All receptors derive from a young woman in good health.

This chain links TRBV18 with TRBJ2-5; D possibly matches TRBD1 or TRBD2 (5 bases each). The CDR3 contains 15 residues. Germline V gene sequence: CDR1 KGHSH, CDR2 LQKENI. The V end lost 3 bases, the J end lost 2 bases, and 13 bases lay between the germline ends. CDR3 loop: CASSPFPGQQETQYF. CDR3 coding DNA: TGTGCCAGCTCACCCTTCCCGGGGCAGCAAGAGACCCAGTACTTC.

This CDR3 reads CASSQDIIATQYF. The CDR3 DNA follows: TGCGCCAGCAGCCAAGATATTATAGCGACCCAGTACTTC. The chain has TRBV4-3 and TRBJ2-5, with D unresolved. Between the trimmed V and J ends, which lost 0 bases and 7 bases, there was a span of 9 bases. The CDR3 is 13 residues long. Germline V gene lookup returns CDR1 LGHNA and CDR2 YSLEER.

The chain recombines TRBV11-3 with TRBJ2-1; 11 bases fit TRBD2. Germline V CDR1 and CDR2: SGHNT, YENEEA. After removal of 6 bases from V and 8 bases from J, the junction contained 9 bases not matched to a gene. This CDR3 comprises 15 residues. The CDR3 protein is CASSHSGRAGDEQFF. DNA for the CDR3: TGTGCCAGCAGTCATAGCGGGAGGGCCGGCGATGAGCAGTTCTTC.

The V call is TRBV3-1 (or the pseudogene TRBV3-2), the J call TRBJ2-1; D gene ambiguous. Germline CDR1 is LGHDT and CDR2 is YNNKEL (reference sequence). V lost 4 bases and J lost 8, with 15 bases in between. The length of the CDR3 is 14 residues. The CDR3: CASSPHAEVDEQFF. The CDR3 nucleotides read TGTGCCAGCAGCCCACACGCCGAGGTTGATGAGCAGTTCTTC.

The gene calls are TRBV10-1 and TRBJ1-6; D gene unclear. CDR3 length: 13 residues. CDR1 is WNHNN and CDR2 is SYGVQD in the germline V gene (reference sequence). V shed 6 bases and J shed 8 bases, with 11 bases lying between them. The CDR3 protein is CASSSGSDSPLHF. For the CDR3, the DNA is TGCGCCAGCAGCTCCGGGAGCGATTCACCCCTCCACTTT.

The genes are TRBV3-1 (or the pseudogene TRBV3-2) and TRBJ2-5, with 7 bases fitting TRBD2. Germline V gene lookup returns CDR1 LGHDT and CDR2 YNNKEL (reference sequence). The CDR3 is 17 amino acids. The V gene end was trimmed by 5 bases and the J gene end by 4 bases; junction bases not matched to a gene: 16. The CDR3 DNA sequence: TGTGCCAGCAGCACAACTACAAGGGGCTGGGAGGGAGAGACCCAGTACTTC. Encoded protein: CASSTTTRGWEGETQYF.

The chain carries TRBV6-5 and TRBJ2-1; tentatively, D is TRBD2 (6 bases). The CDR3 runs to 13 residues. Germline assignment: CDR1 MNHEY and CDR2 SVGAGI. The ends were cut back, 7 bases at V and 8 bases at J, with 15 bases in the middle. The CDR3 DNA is TGTGCCAGCAAAGGAGGGTCCCGGCATGAGCAGTTCTTC. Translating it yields CASKGGSRHEQFF.

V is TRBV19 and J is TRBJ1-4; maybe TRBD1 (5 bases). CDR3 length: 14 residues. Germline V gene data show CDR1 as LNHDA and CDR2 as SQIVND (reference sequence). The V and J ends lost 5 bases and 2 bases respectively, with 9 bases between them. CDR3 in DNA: TGTGCCAGTAGTCCAGGGCTGACTAATGAAAAACTGTTTTTT. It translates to CASSPGLTNEKLFF.

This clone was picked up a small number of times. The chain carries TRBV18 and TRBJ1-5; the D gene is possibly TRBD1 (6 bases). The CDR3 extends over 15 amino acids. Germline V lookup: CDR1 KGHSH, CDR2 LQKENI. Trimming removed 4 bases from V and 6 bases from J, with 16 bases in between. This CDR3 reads CASSLLGQSSQPQHF. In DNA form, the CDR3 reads TGTGCCAGCTCACTCCTCGGACAGTCGTCTCAGCCCCAGCATTTT.

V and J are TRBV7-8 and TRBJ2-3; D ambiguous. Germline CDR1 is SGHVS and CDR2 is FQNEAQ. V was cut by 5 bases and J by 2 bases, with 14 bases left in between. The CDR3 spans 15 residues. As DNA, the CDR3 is TGTGCCAGCAGCCCTATTCCGCACTCCACAGATACGCAGTATTTT. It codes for CASSPIPHSTDTQYF.

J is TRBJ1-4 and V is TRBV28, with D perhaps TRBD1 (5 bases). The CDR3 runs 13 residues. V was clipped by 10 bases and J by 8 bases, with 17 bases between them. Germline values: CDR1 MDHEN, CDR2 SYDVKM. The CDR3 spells CATTDSKGEKLFF. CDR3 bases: TGTGCCACCACCGACAGTAAGGGGGAAAAACTGTTTTTT.

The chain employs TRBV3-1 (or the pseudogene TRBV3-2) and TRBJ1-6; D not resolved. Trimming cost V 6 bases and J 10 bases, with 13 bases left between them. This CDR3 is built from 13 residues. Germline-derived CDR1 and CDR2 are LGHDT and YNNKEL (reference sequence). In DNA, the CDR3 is TGTGCCAGCAGAAGTGGGTTAGGATCACCCCTCCACTTT. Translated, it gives CASRSGLGSPLHF.

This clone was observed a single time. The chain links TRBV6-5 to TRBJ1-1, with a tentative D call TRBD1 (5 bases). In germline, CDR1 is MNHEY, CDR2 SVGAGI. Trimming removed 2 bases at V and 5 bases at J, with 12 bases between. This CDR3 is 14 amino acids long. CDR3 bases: TGTGCCAGCAGTTACGATGGGGCAAAGACTGAAGCTTTCTTT. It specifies CASSYDGAKTEAFF.

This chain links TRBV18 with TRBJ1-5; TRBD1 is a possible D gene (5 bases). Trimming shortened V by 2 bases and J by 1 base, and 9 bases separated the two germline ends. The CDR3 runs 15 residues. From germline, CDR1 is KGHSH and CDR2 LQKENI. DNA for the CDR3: TGTGCCAGCTCACCATCGTCAGGGAGCAATCAGCCCCAGCATTTT. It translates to CASSPSSGSNQPQHF.

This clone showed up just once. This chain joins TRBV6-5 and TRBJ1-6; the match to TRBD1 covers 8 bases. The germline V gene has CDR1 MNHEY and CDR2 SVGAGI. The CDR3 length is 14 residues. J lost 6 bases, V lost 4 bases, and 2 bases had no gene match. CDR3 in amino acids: CASSLTGVNSPLHF. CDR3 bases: TGTGCCAGCAGTTTGACAGGGGTTAATTCACCCCTCCACTTT.

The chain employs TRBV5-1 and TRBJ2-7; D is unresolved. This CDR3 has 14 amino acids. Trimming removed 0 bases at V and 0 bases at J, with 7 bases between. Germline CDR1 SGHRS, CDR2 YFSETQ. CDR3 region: CASSLDSFSYEQYF. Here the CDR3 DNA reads TGCGCCAGCAGCTTGGACAGTTTCTCCTACGAGCAGTACTTC. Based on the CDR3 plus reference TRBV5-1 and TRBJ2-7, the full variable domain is KAGVTQTPRYLIKTRGQQVTLSCSPISGHRSVSWYQQTPGQGLQFLFEYFSETQRNKGNFPGRFSGRQFSNSRSEMNVSTLELGDSALYLCASSLDSFSYEQYFGPGTRLTVT.

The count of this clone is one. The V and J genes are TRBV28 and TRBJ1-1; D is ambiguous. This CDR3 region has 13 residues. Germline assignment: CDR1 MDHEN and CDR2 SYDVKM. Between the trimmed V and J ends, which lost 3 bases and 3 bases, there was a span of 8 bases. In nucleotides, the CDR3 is TGTGCCAGCAGTTTGGCGGGAGACACTGAAGCTTTCTTT. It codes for CASSLAGDTEAFF.

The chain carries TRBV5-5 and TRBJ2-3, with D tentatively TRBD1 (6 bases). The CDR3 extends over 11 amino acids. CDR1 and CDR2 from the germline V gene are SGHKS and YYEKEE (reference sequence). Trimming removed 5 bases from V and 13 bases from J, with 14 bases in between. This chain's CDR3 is CASSLGALEYF. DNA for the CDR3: TGTGCCAGCAGTCTGGGGGCGTTGGAGTATTTT.

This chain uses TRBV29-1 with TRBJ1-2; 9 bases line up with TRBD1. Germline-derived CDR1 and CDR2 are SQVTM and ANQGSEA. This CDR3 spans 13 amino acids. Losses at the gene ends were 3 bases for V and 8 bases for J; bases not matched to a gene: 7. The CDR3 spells CSVDRGQGGGYTF. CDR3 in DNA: TGCAGCGTTGACAGGGGACAGGGAGGCGGCTACACCTTC.

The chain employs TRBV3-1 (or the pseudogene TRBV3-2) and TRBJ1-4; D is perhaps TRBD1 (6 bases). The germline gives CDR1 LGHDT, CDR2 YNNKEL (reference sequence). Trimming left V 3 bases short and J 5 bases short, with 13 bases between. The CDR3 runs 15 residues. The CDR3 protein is CASSQNRAPNEKLFF. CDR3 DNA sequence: TGTGCCAGCAGCCAGAACAGGGCACCCAATGAAAAACTGTTTTTT.

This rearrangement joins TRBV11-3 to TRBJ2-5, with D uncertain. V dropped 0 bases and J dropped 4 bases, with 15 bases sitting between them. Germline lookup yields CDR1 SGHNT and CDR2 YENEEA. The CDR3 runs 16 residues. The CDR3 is CASSLEVTNNRETQYF. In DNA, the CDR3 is TGTGCCAGCAGCTTAGAGGTGACAAATAATCGAGAGACCCAGTACTTC.